This T cell receptor (beta chain) was profiled in a study of cytomegalovirus exposure and HLA in healthy donors. The study's findings and limits: In a later analysis, a missense DCLRE1C variant was linked to TCR beta V- and J-gene trimming. Usually a TCR sequence was rare, but some public TCRs were found in many donors.

Use of 60 Vbeta and 13 Jbeta primers characterized the PCR. Data came from immunoSEQ multiplex PCR; TCRdb stores just in-frame clones and leaves some out. Of approximately 90,000 clones in the sample, 85% were seen once. Concerning this clone: The target antigen is unknown.

This CDR3 has 15 residues. Germline CDR1 reads MNHEY; CDR2 reads SVGAGI. Unmatched junction bases numbered 9, after V lost 7 bases and J lost 0 bases. This receptor was obtained from a man aged 35-49 years in good health and CMV-seropositive. This sequence joins TRBV6-5 and TRBJ2-7; 7 positions match TRBD1. Material for sequencing was PBMCs. The CDR3 DNA sequence: TGTGCCAGCAAAGGGGCGGACAGGAGCTCCTACGAGCAGTACTTC. Protein: CASKGADRSSYEQYF.